One sample yielded the 11 T cell receptor beta chains listed below, sequenced in a study of post-analysis software for immune sequencing data. Study results and limitations: Roughly five TRBV segments appeared more often in patients than in controls, and TRBV5-6, TRBV5-1 and TRBV20-1 were among these.

Unique molecular identifiers were carried by the TCR beta cDNA libraries. TCRdb independently ran MiXCR on the PCR reads; one entry per CDR3 protein. The table has roughly 870,000 distinct CDR3 sequences, approximately 50% seen once. The antigens these receptors bind are not known. Source material: blood. The receptors come from a girl between 10 and 17 years old with multiple sclerosis.

This clonotype was recorded a few times. The gene calls are TRBV12-3 or TRBV12-4 and TRBJ1-1; no clear D gene. Trimming took 1 base from V and 4 from J, leaving 7 bases between them. CDR3 length: 13 residues. The CDR3 protein is CASSLEPITEAFF. The CDR3 region has the DNA TGTGCCAGCAGTTTAGAACCGATCACTGAAGCTTTCTTT.

The chain is built from TRBV12-3 or TRBV12-4 and TRBJ2-1; D possibly uses TRBD1 or TRBD2 (5 bases each). The J call may not be correct, given that the DNA end is closer to TRBJ2-7. The CDR3 sequence is 15 residues long. The CDR3 loop reads CASSQDRDPHYEQYF. In DNA form, the CDR3 reads TGTGCCAGCAGTCAGGACCGGGACCCTCACTACGAGCAGTACTTC.

This clonotype turned up a few times. The rearrangement links TRBV7-9 to TRBJ2-1; no firm D call. V was trimmed by 5 bases and J by 7 bases, leaving 9 bases between them. Germline CDR1 is SEHNR and CDR2 is FQNEAQ (reference sequence). The CDR3 has 12 residues. The CDR3, as DNA: TGTGCCAGCAGCATGACTGGAAATGAGCAGTTCTTC. Its protein product is CASSMTGNEQFF.

This clonotype has only a few counts. The chain couples TRBV5-1 to TRBJ1-2; D not resolved. Per the germline V gene, CDR1 is SGHRS and CDR2 is YFSETQ. There are 14 residues in the CDR3. Trimming took 0 bases from V and 7 from J, leaving 13 bases between them. The CDR3 sequence: CASSLVLDAAGYTF. The CDR3 nucleotides are TGCGCCAGCAGCTTGGTCTTGGACGCAGCTGGCTACACCTTC.

The chain has TRBV15 and TRBJ2-7; TRBD1 agrees at 9 bases. V lost 4 bases, J lost 6 bases, and 4 bases stayed unmatched. This CDR3 contains 13 residues. Germline V gene sequence: CDR1 LNHNV, CDR2 YYDKDF (reference sequence). The chain's CDR3 is CATSKGQGTEQYF. CDR3 coding DNA: TGTGCCACCAGCAAGGGACAGGGAACCGAGCAGTACTTC.

The rearrangement links TRBV7-9 to TRBJ2-1; 10 positions agree with TRBD2. Per the germline V gene, CDR1 is SEHNR and CDR2 is FQNEAQ (reference sequence). The CDR3 totals 15 residues. V trimming: 5 bases; J trimming: 6 bases; junction bases outside the gene matches: 7. The CDR3 is CASSRGTSAGNEQFF. The CDR3 DNA is TGTGCCAGCAGCCGCGGGACTAGCGCGGGCAATGAGCAGTTCTTC. Full variable domain (remainder filled in from reference TRBV7-9 and TRBJ2-1): DTGVSQNPRHKITKRGQNVTFRCDPISEHNRLYWYRQTLGQGPEFLTYFQNEAQLEKSRLLSDRFSAERPKGSFSTLEIQRTEQGDSAMYLCASSRGTSAGNEQFFGPGTRLTVL.

This clonotype came up once. The chain has TRBV24-1 and TRBJ2-3; 11 nucleotides match TRBD2. Trimming took 3 bases from V and 2 from J; bases not matched to a gene: 6. This CDR3 is 17 amino acids long. Per germline, CDR1 KGHDR and CDR2 SFDVKD. The CDR3, as DNA: TGTGCCACCAGTGATCCTGGGACTAGCGGATACACAGATACGCAGTATTTT. It translates to CATSDPGTSGYTDTQYF.

The chain carries TRBV4-2 and TRBJ2-5; D possibly uses TRBD1 or TRBD2 (6 bases each). There are 16 residues in the CDR3. CDR1 and CDR2 (germline): LGHNA, YNFKEQ. V was pared by 2 bases and J by 1 base, with 14 bases between. In nucleotides, the CDR3 is TGTGCCAGCAGCCAACCCGTGGGGGGCACCCAAGAGACCCAGTACTTC. Its translation is CASSQPVGGTQETQYF.

A few counts support this clonotype. The rearrangement links TRBV7-2 to TRBJ2-5, with a weak D call TRBD1 (6 bases). The J call may not be correct, given that the DNA end is closer to TRBJ2-7. Germline CDR1 is SGHTA and CDR2 is FQGNSA. The CDR3 is made up of 15 amino acids. The CDR3 is CASSLRMGAVYEQYF. CDR3 in DNA: TGTGCCAGCAGCTTAAGAATGGGGGCGGTCTACGAGCAGTACTTC.

This chain connects TRBV15 to TRBJ2-3, with 7 bases matching TRBD2. Per the germline V gene, CDR1 is LNHNV and CDR2 is YYDKDF (reference sequence). The length of the CDR3 is 15 residues. J lost 5 bases, V lost 7 bases, and 12 bases had no gene match. The CDR3 reads CATTTGDYGGDTQYF. Written as DNA, the CDR3 is TGTGCCACCACCACCGGGGACTACGGCGGAGATACGCAGTATTTT.

This chain joins TRBV20-1 and TRBJ1-1; 9 bases line up with TRBD1. CDR3 length: 11 amino acids. The germline V gene encodes CDR1 DFQATT and CDR2 SNEGSKA (reference sequence). The CDR3 protein is CSGTGWSEAFF. CDR3 in DNA: TGCAGCGGGACAGGGTGGTCTGAAGCTTTCTTT.